The sequence of this T cell receptor beta chain was determined in a study of type 1 regulatory T cells. Study-wide context: This in vitro CD4 product, T-allo10, is enriched for Tr1 cells and alloantigen-specific. Study-wide points: Compared with non-Tr1 cells, Tr1 cells showed a narrower TCR repertoire.

This clonotype was observed at least ten times. Its antigen remains unknown. Using its own MiXCR run on the reads, TCRdb lists one record per CDR3 protein. Among approximately 43,000 distinct CDR3 sequences, 12% were seen once, and the ten largest hold 8%. Germline CDR1 reads DFQATT; CDR2 reads SNEGSKA (reference sequence). V was clipped by 6 bases and J by 2 bases, with 8 bases between them. There are 12 residues in the CDR3. Sequences were obtained from cultured non-Tr1 T cells, either the whole culture or a sorted T cell fraction (not recorded which). The chain is built from TRBV20-1 and TRBJ1-5; D is ambiguous. The TCR comes from a human donor in good health. CDR3 coding DNA: TGCAGTGCACAACGGGGCAATCAGCCCCAGCATTTT. It translates to CSAQRGNQPQHF.